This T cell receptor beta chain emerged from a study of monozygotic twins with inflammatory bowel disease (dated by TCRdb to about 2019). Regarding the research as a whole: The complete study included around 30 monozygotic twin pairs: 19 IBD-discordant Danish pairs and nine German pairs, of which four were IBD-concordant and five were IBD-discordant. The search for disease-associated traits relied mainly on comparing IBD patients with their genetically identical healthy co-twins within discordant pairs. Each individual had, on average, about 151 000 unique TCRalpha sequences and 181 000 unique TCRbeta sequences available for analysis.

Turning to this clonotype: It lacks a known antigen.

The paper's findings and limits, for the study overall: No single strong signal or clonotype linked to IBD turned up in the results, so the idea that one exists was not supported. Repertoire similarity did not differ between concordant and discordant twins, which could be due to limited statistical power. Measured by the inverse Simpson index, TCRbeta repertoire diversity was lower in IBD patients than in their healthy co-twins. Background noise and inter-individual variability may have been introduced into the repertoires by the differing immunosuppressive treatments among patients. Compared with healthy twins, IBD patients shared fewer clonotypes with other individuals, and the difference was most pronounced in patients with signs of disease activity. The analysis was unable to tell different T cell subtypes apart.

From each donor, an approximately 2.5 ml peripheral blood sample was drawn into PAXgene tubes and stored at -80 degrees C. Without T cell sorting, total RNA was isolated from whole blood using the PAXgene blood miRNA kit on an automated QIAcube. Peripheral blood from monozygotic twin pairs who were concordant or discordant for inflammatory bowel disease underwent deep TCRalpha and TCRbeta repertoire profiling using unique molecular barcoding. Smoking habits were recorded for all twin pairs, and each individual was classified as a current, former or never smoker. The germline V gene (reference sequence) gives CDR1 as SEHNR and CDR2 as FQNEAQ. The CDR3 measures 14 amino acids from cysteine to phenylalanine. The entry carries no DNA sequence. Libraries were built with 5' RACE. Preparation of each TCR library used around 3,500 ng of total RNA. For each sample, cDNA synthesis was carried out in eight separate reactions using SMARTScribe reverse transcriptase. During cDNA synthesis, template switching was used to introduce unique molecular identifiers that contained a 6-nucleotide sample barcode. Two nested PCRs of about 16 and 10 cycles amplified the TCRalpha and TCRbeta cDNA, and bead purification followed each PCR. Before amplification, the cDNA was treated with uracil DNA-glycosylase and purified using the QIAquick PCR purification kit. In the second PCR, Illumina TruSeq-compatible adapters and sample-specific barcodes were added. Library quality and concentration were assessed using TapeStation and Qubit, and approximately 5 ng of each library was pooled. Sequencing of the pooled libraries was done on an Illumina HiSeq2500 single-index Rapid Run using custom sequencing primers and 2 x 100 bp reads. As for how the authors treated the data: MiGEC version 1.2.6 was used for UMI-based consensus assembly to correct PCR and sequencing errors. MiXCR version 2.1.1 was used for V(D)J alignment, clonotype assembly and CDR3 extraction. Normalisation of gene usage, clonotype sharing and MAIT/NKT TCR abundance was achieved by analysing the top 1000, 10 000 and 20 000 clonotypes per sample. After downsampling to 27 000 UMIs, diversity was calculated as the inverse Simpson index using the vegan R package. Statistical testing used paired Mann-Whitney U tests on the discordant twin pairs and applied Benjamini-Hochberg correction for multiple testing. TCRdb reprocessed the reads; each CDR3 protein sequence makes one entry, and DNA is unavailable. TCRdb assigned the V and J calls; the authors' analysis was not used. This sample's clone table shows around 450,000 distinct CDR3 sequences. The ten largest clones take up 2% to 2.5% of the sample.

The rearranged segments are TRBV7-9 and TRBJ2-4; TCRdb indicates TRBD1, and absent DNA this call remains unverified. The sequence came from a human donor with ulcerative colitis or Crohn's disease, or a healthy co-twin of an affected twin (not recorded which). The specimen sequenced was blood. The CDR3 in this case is CASSFGGTGDIQYF.